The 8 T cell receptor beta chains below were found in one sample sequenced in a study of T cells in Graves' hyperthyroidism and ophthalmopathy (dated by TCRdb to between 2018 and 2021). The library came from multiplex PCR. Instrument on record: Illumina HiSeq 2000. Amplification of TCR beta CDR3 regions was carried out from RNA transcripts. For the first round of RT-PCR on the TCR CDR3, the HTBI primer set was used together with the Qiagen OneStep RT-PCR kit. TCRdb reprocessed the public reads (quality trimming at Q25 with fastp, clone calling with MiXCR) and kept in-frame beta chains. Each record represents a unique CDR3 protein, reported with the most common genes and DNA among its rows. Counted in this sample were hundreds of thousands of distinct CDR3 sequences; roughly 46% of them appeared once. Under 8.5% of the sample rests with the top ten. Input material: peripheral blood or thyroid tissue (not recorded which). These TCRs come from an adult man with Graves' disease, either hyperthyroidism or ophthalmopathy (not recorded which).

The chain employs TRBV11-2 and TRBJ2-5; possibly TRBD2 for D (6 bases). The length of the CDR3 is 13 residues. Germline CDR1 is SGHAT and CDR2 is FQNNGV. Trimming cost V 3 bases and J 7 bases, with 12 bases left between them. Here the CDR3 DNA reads TGTGCCAGCAGCTTCACGCCAGCGGGGACCCAGTACTTC. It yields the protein CASSFTPAGTQYF.

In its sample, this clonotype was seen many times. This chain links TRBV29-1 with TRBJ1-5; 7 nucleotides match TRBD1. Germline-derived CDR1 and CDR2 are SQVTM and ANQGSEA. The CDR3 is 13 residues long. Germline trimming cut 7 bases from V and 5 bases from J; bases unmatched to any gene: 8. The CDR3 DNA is TGCAGCGCTAGCCAGGGGGGAGATCAGCCCCAGCATTTT. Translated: CSASQGGDQPQHF.

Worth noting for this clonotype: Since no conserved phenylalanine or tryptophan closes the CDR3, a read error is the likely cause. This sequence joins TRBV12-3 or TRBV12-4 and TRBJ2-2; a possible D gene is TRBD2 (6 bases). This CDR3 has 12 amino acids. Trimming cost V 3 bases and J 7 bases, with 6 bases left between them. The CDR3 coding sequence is TGTGCCAGCAGTTTGGGGGGCGGGGAGCTGTTTTCT. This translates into CASSLGGGELFS.

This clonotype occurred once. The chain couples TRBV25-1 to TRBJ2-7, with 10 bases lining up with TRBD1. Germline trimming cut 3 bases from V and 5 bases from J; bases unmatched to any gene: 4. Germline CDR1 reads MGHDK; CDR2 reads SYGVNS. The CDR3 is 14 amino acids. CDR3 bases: TGTGCCAGCAGTGAGCACGGACAGGGGGACGAGCAGTACTTC. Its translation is CASSEHGQGDEQYF.

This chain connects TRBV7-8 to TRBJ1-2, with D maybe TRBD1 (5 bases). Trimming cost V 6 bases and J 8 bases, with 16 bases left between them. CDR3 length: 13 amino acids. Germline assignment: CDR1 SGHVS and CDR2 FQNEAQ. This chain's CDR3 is CASSYKGSGGYTF. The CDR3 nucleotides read TGTGCCAGCAGTTACAAGGGGAGTGGCGGCTACACCTTC. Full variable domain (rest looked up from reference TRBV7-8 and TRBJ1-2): GAGVSQSPRYKVAKRGQDVALRCDPISGHVSLFWYQQALGQGPEFLTYFQNEAQLDKSGLPSDRFFAERPEGSVSTLKIQRTQQEDSAVYLCASSYKGSGGYTFGSGTRLTVV.

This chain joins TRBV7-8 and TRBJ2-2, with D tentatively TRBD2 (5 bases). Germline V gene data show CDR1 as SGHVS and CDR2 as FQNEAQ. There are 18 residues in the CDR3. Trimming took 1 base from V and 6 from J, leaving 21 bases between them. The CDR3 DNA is TGTGCCAGCAGCTTAGATGACGTCGGGGTGATCGACCCCGGGGAGCTGTTTTTT. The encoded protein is CASSLDDVGVIDPGELFF.

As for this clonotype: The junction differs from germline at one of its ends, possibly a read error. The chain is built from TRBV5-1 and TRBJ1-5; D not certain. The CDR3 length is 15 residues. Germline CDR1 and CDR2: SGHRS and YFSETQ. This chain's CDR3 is CASSLSPFSHQPQHF. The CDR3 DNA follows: TGCGCCAGCAGCTTGTCCCCATTTAGCCATCAGCCCCAGCATTTT. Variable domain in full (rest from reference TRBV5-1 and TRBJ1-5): KAGVTQTPRYLIKTRGQQVTLSCSPISGHRSVSWYQQTPGQGLQFLFEYFSETQRNKGNFPGRFSGRQFSNSRSEMNVSTLELGDSALYLCASSLSPFSHQPQHFGDGTRLSIL.

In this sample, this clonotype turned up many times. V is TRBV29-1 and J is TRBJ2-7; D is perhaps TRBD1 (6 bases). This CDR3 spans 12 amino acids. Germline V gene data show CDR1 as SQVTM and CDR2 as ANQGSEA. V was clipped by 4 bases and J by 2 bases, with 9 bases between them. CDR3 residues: CSVVQGTYEQYF. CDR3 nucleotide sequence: TGCAGCGTTGTTCAGGGGACCTACGAGCAGTACTTC.